One sample yielded the 10 T cell receptor beta chains listed below, sequenced in a study of OX40 agonist ivuxolimab in advanced cancers. TCRdb's table, derived via immunoSEQ multiplex PCR, lists solely in-frame clones and lacks some. Of fewer than 90,000 clones listed, around 87% are singletons. The sample here was CD4+ or CD8+ T cells sorted from blood, taken in a trial of the OX40 agonist ivuxolimab. These receptors all come from an adult with an advanced solid tumor such as melanoma, head and neck, liver or kidney cancer.

The rearrangement uses TRBV6-5 and TRBJ1-5; maybe TRBD1 (5 bases). Germline V gene data show CDR1 as MNHEY and CDR2 as SVGAGI. Trimming shortened V by 4 bases and J by 7 bases, and 11 bases separated the two germline ends. This CDR3 has 13 amino acids. The CDR3 protein is CASSSGRGQPQHF. CDR3 DNA: TGTGCCAGCAGTTCGGGGCGAGGCCAGCCCCAGCATTTT.

V is TRBV9 and J is TRBJ2-3; possible D gene TRBD1, 6 bases. Trimming shortened V by 2 bases and J by 2 bases, and 12 bases separated the two germline ends. Germline assignment: CDR1 SGDLS and CDR2 YYNGEE. This CDR3 spans 15 amino acids. CDR3 amino acids: CASSVSGDFTDTQYF. DNA of the CDR3: TGTGCCAGCAGCGTTTCAGGGGATTTCACAGATACGCAGTATTTT.

The chain combines TRBV18 with TRBJ2-7, with 8 bases matching TRBD1. The V gene end was trimmed by 8 bases and the J gene end by 6 bases; junction bases not matched to a gene: 9. CDR1 KGHSH and CDR2 LQKENI come from the germline V gene. This CDR3 is 13 amino acids long. CDR3 sequence reads: CASKGQVDLEQYV. CDR3 nucleotide sequence: TGTGCCAGCAAGGGACAGGTGGATCTCGAGCAGTACGTC.

The sample holds a few counts of this clone. DNA for the CDR3: TGTGCCAGCAGCTTGGACAGGGCCAATTCACCCCTCCACTTT. Translation gives CASSLDRANSPLHF. V is TRBV5-4 and J is TRBJ1-6, with D possibly being TRBD1 (6 bases). The germline gives CDR1 SGHNT, CDR2 YYREEE (reference sequence). The CDR3 is 14 residues long. Deletions cut 0 bases from V and 7 bases from J, with 8 bases between.

The genes are TRBV29-1 and TRBJ2-3; D gene uncertain. The germline V gene encodes CDR1 SQVTM and CDR2 ANQGSEA. The CDR3 has 15 amino acids. V was clipped by 4 bases and J by 2 bases, with 16 bases between them. The CDR3 protein is CSVASGVGSTDTQYF. In DNA form, the CDR3 reads TGCAGCGTTGCAAGTGGGGTCGGTTCCACAGATACGCAGTATTTT.

Only a few counts were recorded for this clone. J is TRBJ1-1 and V is TRBV29-1; D is ambiguous. V lost 7 bases and J lost 3, with 6 bases in between. This CDR3 contains 10 residues. The germline V gene has CDR1 SQVTM and CDR2 ANQGSEA. For the CDR3, the DNA is TGCAGCGCCTCAGACACTGAAGCTTTCTTT. It encodes CSASDTEAFF.

The gene calls are TRBV28 and TRBJ1-5; no clear D. Trimming took off 6 bases at V and 3 bases at J, with 18 bases between the two ends. Per the germline V gene, CDR1 is MDHEN and CDR2 is SYDVKM. The CDR3 is made up of 16 amino acids. CDR3 coding DNA: TGTGCCAGCAGCTCCCCTCGGCAGAATCCCAATCAGCCCCAGCATTTT. The encoded protein is CASSSPRQNPNQPQHF.

This chain links TRBV18 with TRBJ1-2, with 9 bases matching TRBD1. V lost 6 bases to trimming and J lost 2 bases; unmatched junction nucleotides: 10. The CDR3 runs to 16 residues. The germline V gene encodes CDR1 KGHSH and CDR2 LQKENI. In nucleotides, the CDR3 is TGTGCCAGCTCCCCGAGGACAGGGGAAAGGAACTATGGCTACACCTTC. It translates to CASSPRTGERNYGYTF.

CDR3: CASSLSGTGTGYEQYF. DNA for the CDR3: TGTGCCAGCAGCTTGAGTGGAACCGGGACGGGCTACGAGCAGTACTTC. The rearrangement joins TRBV5-6 to TRBJ2-7; tentatively, D is TRBD1 or TRBD2 (5 bases each). The CDR3 is 16 amino acids. The germline CDR1 and CDR2 sequences are SGHDT and YYEEEE. Trimming took 1 base from V and 3 from J, leaving 17 bases between them.

This sequence joins TRBV7-3 and TRBJ2-3, with D unresolved. Per germline, CDR1 SGHTA and CDR2 FQGTGA. This CDR3 comprises 13 residues. Trimming removed 6 bases at V and 0 bases at J, with 7 bases between. CDR3 protein: CASSSGSTDTQYF. Here the CDR3 DNA reads TGTGCCAGCAGTTCCGGTAGCACAGATACGCAGTATTTT.